This T cell receptor (beta chain) is drawn from a study of T cell repertoires in cytomegalovirus infection. The CDR3 totals 17 residues. V was pared by 8 bases and J by 0 bases, with 10 bases of the junction left unmatched. The V gene's germline CDR1 is MDHEN and CDR2 SYDVKM. This clonotype was picked up many times. TCRdb itself ran the reads through MiXCR, one entry per CDR3 protein. The sample includes roughly 190,000 distinct CDR3 sequences, more than 9% of them seen just once. The sequenced material came from PBMCs. This sequence joins TRBV28 and TRBJ1-6, with 7 bases lining up with TRBD1. This TCR derives from a human donor in good health (CMV status not recorded). Some clones in this sample may be carry-over from other donors' samples. CDR3 sequence (DNA): TGTGCCAGCGGGGTCCCGGGACAGAGCTCCTATAATTCACCCCTCCACTTT. It translates to CASGVPGQSSYNSPLHF.